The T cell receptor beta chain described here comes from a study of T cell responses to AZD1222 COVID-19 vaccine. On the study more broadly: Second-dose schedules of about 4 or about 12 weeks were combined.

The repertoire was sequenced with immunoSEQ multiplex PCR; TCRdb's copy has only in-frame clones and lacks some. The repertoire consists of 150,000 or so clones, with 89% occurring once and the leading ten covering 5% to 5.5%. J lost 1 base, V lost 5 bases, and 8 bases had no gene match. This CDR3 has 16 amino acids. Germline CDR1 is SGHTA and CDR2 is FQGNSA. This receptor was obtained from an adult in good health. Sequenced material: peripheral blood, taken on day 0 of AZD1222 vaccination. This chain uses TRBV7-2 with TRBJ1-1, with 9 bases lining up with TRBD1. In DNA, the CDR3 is TGTGCCAGCAGCGGCGGACAGGGGCATCCGAACACTGAAGCTTTCTTT. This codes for CASSGGQGHPNTEAFF.